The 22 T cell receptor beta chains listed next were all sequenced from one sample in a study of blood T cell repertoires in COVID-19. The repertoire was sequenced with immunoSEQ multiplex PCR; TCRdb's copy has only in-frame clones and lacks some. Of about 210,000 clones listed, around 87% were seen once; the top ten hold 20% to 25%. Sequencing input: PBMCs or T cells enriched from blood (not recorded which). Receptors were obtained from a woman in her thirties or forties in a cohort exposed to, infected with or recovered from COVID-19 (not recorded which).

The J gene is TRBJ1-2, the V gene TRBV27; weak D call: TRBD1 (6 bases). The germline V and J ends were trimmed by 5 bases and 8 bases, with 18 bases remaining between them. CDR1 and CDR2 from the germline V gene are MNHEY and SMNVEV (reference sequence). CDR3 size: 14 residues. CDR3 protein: CASSAGTRGRGYTF. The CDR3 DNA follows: TGTGCCAGCAGTGCCGGGACAAGGGGGAGAGGCTACACCTTC.

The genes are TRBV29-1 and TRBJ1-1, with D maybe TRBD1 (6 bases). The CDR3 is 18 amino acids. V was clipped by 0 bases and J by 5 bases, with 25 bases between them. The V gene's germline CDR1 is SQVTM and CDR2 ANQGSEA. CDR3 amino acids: CSVEDPIQRDTSWTEAFF. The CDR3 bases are TGCAGCGTTGAAGATCCAATCCAGCGGGACACCTCTTGGACTGAAGCTTTCTTT. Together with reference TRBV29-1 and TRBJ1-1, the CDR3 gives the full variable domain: SAVISQKPSRDICQRGTSLTIQCQVDSQVTMMFWYRQQPGQSLTLIATANQGSEATYESGFVIDKFPISRPNLTFSTLTVSNMSPEDSSIYLCSVEDPIQRDTSWTEAFFGQGTRLTVV.

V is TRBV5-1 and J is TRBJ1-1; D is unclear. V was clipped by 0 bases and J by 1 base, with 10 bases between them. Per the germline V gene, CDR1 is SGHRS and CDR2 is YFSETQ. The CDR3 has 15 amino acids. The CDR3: CASSLEWATNTEAFF. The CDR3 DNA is TGCGCCAGCAGCTTGGAGTGGGCTACGAACACTGAAGCTTTCTTT.

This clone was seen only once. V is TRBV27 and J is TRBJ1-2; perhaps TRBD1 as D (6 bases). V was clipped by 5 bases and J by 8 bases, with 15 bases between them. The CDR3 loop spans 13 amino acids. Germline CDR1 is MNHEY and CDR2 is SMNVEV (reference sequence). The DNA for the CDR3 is TGTGCCAGCAGTGAGACAGGTGTGGGGGGCTACACCTTC. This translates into CASSETGVGGYTF.

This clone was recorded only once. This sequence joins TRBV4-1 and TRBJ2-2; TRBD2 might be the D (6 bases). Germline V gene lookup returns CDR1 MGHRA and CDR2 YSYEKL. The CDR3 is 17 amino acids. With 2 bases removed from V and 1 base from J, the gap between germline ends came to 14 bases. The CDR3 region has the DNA TGCGCCAGCAGCCAAACTATACTAGCCGGGAACACCGGGGAGCTGTTTTTT. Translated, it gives CASSQTILAGNTGELFF.

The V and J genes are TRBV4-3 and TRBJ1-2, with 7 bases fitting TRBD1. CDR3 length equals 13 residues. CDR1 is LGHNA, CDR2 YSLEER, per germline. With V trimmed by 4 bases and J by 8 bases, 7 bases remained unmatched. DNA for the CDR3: TGCGCCAGCAGCCCGACAGGGCTAGTCGGCTACACCTTC. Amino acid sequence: CASSPTGLVGYTF.

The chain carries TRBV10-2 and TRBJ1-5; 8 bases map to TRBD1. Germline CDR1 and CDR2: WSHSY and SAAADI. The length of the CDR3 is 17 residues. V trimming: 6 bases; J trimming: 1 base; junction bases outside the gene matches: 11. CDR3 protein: CASRDRARSRSNQPQHF. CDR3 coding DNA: TGCGCCAGCAGGGACAGGGCCAGATCGAGGAGCAATCAGCCCCAGCATTTT.

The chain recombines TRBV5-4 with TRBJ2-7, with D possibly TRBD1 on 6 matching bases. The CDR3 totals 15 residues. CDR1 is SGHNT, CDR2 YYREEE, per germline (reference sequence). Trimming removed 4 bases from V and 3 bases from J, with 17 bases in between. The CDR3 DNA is TGTGCCAGCAGCAAAGTCGATACAGGGATCTACGAGCAGTACTTC. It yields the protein CASSKVDTGIYEQYF. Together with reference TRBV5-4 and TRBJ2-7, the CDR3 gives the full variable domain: ETGVTQSPTHLIKTRGQQVTLRCSSQSGHNTVSWYQQALGQGPQFIFQYYREEENGRGNFPPRFSGLQFPNYSSELNVNALELDDSALYLCASSKVDTGIYEQYFGPGTRLTVT.

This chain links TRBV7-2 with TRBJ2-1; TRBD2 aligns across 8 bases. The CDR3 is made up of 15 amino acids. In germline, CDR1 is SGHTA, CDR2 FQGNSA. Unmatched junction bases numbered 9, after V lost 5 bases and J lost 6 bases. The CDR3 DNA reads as TGTGCCAGCAGCCGGGAGGGAATGAGAGGCAATGAGCAGTTCTTC. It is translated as CASSREGMRGNEQFF.

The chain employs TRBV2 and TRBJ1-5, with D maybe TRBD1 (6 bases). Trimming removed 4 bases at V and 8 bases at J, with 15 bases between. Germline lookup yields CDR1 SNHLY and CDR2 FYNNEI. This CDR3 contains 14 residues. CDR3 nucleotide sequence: TGTGCCAGCAGTGGGGGGGGCCCCTCGAAGCCCCAGCATTTT. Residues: CASSGGGPSKPQHF.

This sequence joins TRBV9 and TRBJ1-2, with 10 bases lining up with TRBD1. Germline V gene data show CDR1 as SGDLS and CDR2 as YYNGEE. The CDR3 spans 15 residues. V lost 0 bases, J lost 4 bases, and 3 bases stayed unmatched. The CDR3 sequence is CASSVGDRGTYGYTF. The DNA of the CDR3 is TGTGCCAGCAGCGTAGGGGACAGGGGAACCTATGGCTACACCTTC.

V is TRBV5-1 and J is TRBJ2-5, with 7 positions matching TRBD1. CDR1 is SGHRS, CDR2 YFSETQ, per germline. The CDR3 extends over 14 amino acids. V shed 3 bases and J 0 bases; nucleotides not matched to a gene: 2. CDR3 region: CASSSDRDQETQYF. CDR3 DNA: TGCGCCAGCAGCTCAGACAGGGACCAAGAGACCCAGTACTTC.

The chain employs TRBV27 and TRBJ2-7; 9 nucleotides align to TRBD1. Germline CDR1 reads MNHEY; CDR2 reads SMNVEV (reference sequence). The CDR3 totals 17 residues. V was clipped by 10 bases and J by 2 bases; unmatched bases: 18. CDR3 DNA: TGTGCCAACCCTGCTTCTCGGGACAGGGATCCCGCCTACGAGCAGTACTTC. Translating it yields CANPASRDRDPAYEQYF.

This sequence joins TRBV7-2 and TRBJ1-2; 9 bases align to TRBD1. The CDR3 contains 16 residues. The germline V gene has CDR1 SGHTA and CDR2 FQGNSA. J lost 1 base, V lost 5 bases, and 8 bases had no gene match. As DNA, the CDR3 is TGTGCCAGCAGCCAGGGGACAGGGTGGAGTAACTATGGCTACACCTTC. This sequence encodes CASSQGTGWSNYGYTF. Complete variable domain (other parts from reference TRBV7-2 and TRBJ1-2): GAGVSQSPSNKVTEKGKDVELRCDPISGHTALYWYRQSLGQGLEFLIYFQGNSAPDKSGLPSDRFSAERTGGSVSTLTIQRTQQEDSAVYLCASSQGTGWSNYGYTFGSGTRLTVV.

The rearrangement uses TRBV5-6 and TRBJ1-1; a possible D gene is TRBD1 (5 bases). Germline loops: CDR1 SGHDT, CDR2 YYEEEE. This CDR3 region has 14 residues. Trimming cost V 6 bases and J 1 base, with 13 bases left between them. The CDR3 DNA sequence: TGTGCCAGCACCCTCGTGGACAAGAACACTGAAGCTTTCTTT. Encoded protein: CASTLVDKNTEAFF.

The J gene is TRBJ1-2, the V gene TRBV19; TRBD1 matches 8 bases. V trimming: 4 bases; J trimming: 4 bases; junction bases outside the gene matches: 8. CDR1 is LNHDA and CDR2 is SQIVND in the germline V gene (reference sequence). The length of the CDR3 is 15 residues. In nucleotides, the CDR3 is TGTGCCAGTAGTACCTCGACAGGGGCGGCCTATGGCTACACCTTC. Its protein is CASSTSTGAAYGYTF. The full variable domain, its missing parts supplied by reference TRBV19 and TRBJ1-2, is DGGITQSPKYLFRKEGQNVTLSCEQNLNHDAMYWYRQDPGQGLRLIYYSQIVNDFQKGDIAEGYSVSREKKESFPLTVTSAQKNPTAFYLCASSTSTGAAYGYTFGSGTRLTVV.

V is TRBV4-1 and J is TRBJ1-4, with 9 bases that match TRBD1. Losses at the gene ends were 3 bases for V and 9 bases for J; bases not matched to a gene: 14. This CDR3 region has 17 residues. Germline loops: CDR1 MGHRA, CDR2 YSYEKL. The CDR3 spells CASSQPSTGQGVQKLFF. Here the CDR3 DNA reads TGCGCCAGCAGCCAGCCCTCCACGGGACAGGGTGTGCAAAAACTGTTTTTT.

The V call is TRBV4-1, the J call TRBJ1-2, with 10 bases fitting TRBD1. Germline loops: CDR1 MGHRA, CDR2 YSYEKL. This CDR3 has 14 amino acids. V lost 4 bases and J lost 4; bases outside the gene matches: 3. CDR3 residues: CASSPGQGIYGYTF. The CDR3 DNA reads TGCGCCAGCAGCCCGGGACAGGGGATCTATGGCTACACCTTC.

As DNA, the CDR3 is TGTGCCAGCAGCCGCTACTTGGGACTAGCGGGTGGCACCGGGGAGCTGTTTTTT. It codes for CASSRYLGLAGGTGELFF. The chain links TRBV4-2 to TRBJ2-2; 12 bases line up with TRBD2. The ends lost 4 bases at V and 4 bases at J; junction bases unmatched: 10. Looked up from germline, CDR1 is LGHNA and CDR2 is YNFKEQ. The CDR3 consists of 18 residues.

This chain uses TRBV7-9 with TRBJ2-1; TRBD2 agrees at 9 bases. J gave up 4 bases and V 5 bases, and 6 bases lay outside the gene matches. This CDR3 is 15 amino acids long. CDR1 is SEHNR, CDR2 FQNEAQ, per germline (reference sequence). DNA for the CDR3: TGTGCCAGCAGCGCCCCGGGACTAGCATACAATGAGCAGTTCTTC. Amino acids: CASSAPGLAYNEQFF.

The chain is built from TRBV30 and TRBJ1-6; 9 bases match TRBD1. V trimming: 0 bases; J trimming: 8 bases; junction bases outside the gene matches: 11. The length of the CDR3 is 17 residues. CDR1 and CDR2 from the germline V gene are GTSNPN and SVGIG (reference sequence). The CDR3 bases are TGTGCCTGGAGTGTAGGGACAGGGCCCCGGTTTGATTCACCCCTCCACTTT. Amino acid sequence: CAWSVGTGPRFDSPLHF.

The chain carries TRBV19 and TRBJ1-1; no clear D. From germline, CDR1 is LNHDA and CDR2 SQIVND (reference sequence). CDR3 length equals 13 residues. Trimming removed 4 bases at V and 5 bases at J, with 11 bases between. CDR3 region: CASSTLPRTEAFF. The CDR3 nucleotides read TGTGCCAGTAGTACCCTCCCTAGGACTGAAGCTTTCTTT.